These 26 T cell receptor beta chains were all obtained from the same sample, sequenced in a study of T cells after yellow fever vaccination. One entry per CDR3 protein, called by TCRdb with MiXCR from the 5' RACE reads. The top ten hold 20% to 25% of the sample, which has 300,000 to 350,000 distinct CDR3 sequences, roughly 4% seen once. The sequenced sample was PBMCs, obtained 5 days after the yellow fever booster vaccination. Receptor source: a man younger than 30 who received the YFV17D yellow fever vaccine.

This clonotype was picked up many times. The J gene is TRBJ2-7, the V gene TRBV7-2, with TRBD1 identical over 10 bases. The CDR3 is made up of 15 amino acids. The J segment lost 5 bases and the V segment lost 5 bases, leaving 9 bases of the junction unmatched. Looked up from germline, CDR1 is SGHTA and CDR2 is FQGNSA. The DNA for the CDR3 is TGTGCCAGCAGCGAAAGACAGGGGGCAATCGACGAGCAGTACTTC. It specifies CASSERQGAIDEQYF.

The sample holds a few counts of this clonotype. The J gene is TRBJ2-1, the V gene TRBV12-3 or TRBV12-4, with a weak D call TRBD2 (5 bases). Trimming removed 3 bases at V and 0 bases at J, with 6 bases between. The CDR3 contains 14 residues. As DNA, the CDR3 is TGTGCCAGCAGTTTTAGCGACTCCTACAATGAGCAGTTCTTC. This translates into CASSFSDSYNEQFF.

The CDR3 region has the DNA TGTGCCAGCAGCGTGGACAGTTCCTACCAGCTGTACTTC. It is translated as CASSVDSSYQLYF. This chain uses TRBV9 with TRBJ2-7; the D gene is possibly TRBD1 (6 bases). The CDR3 covers 13 residues. Germline V gives CDR1 SGDLS, CDR2 YYNGEE. V was cut by 2 bases and J by 12 bases, with 18 bases left in between.

This rearrangement joins TRBV7-9 to TRBJ1-1; D is undetermined. Germline V lookup: CDR1 SEHNR, CDR2 FQNEAQ (reference sequence). CDR3 length equals 17 residues. Trimming removed 1 base from V and 0 bases from J, with 15 bases in between. CDR3 nucleotide sequence: TGTGCCAGCAGCTTAGAGGGTGTCCTCACCCTGAACACTGAAGCTTTCTTT. Translating gives CASSLEGVLTLNTEAFF.

This clonotype was counted at least ten times. The rearrangement joins TRBV7-6 to TRBJ2-2; D unclear. Germline V gene sequence: CDR1 SGHVS, CDR2 FNYEAQ. The CDR3 extends over 14 amino acids. Deletions cut 1 base from V and 6 bases from J, with 9 bases between. The CDR3 region has the DNA TGTGCCAGCAGCTTAGGGGCCACGGCCGGGGAGCTGTTTTTT. Encoded protein: CASSLGATAGELFF.

The sample holds many counts of this clonotype. V is TRBV29-1 and J is TRBJ2-7; 7 bases are a match to TRBD1. The V gene's germline CDR1 is SQVTM and CDR2 ANQGSEA. V was clipped by 6 bases and J by 0 bases; unmatched bases: 8. This CDR3 region has 14 residues. The CDR3 sequence: CSVETGSSSYEQYF. The DNA for the CDR3 is TGCAGCGTGGAGACAGGGAGCAGCTCCTACGAGCAGTACTTC.

This clonotype was detected ten times or more. The chain uses TRBV7-9 and TRBJ1-1, with TRBD1 matching over 7 bases. Germline lookup yields CDR1 SEHNR and CDR2 FQNEAQ (reference sequence). The V gene end was trimmed by 5 bases and the J gene end by 9 bases; junction bases not matched to a gene: 9. The CDR3 spans 13 residues. The CDR3 loop reads CASSTRQGSQAFF. The CDR3 DNA reads as TGTGCCAGCAGCACCCGACAGGGCAGCCAAGCTTTCTTT.

This clonotype was observed a handful of times. This rearrangement joins TRBV20-1 to TRBJ1-5; D remains unclear. Trimming shortened V by 3 bases and J by 5 bases, and 11 bases separated the two germline ends. The CDR3 covers 13 residues. The germline gives CDR1 DFQATT, CDR2 SNEGSKA (reference sequence). The CDR3 protein is CSASDRTHQPQHF. In DNA form, the CDR3 reads TGCAGTGCTAGTGACCGAACCCATCAGCCCCAGCATTTT.

This rearrangement joins TRBV29-1 to TRBJ1-1; D unresolved. Germline assignment: CDR1 SQVTM and CDR2 ANQGSEA. CDR3 length: 11 residues. Trimming took off 3 bases at V and 3 bases at J, with 5 bases between the two ends. This CDR3 is CSVDRDTEAFF. In nucleotides, the CDR3 is TGCAGCGTTGACCGGGACACTGAAGCTTTCTTT.

This clonotype was observed at least ten times. The chain has TRBV5-1 and TRBJ1-6; 10 nucleotides agree with TRBD1. Germline values: CDR1 SGHRS, CDR2 YFSETQ. There are 16 residues in the CDR3. Germline trimming cut 1 base from V and 8 bases from J; bases unmatched to any gene: 6. CDR3 nucleotide sequence: TGCGCCAGCAGCTTGTTATCCGGGACAGGGGATTCACCCCTCCACTTT. Residues: CASSLLSGTGDSPLHF.

This clonotype came up a few times. This sequence joins TRBV11-2 and TRBJ2-1; 10 bases match TRBD1. This CDR3 region has 13 residues. Trimming at V came to 2 bases and at J to 9 bases, leaving 1 base not matched to a gene. Germline V gives CDR1 SGHAT, CDR2 FQNNGV. The CDR3 sequence is CASSLWTGGEQFF. In DNA form, the CDR3 reads TGTGCCAGCAGCTTATGGACAGGGGGTGAGCAGTTCTTC.

Worth noting for this clonotype: One end of the junction varies from germline; a read error may be responsible. V is TRBV25-1 and J is TRBJ1-3; no definite D call. Germline assignment: CDR1 MGHDK and CDR2 SYGVNS. This CDR3 has 14 residues. The CDR3 DNA is TGTGCCAGCAGTGATTTTGGGAACAGAAAAACCATATATTTT. Translation gives CASSDFGNRKTIYF.

The chain uses TRBV24-1 and TRBJ2-3, with 7 nucleotides matching TRBD1. CDR1 KGHDR and CDR2 SFDVKD come from the germline V gene. J gave up 2 bases and V 9 bases, and 4 bases lay outside the gene matches. The CDR3 sequence is 13 residues long. The CDR3: CATGDRATDTQYF. For the CDR3, the DNA is TGTGCCACCGGGGACAGAGCCACAGATACGCAGTATTTT.

This clonotype appeared many times. V and J are TRBV20-1 and TRBJ2-1; a possible D gene is TRBD1 (6 bases). Germline assignment: CDR1 DFQATT and CDR2 SNEGSKA (reference sequence). CDR3 size: 15 residues. V was clipped by 0 bases and J by 3 bases, with 12 bases between them. CDR3 nucleotides: TGCAGTGCTAGAGAAGCGTACAGGGACTACAATGAGCAGTTCTTC. Its translation: CSAREAYRDYNEQFF.

This clonotype was counted at least ten times. V gene TRBV7-2 combines with J gene TRBJ2-3; no clear D gene. Germline V gene data show CDR1 as SGHTA and CDR2 as FQGNSA. The V and J ends lost 4 bases and 6 bases respectively, with 11 bases between them. The CDR3 has 13 residues. CDR3 DNA sequence: TGTGCCAGCAGCTCCCGGGTGGCGGATACGCAGTATTTT. This gives the protein CASSSRVADTQYF.

In this sample, this clonotype turned up a few times. This chain connects TRBV5-5 to TRBJ2-1, with no clear D. The V end lost 4 bases, the J end lost 8 bases, and 10 bases lay between the germline ends. The CDR3 is made up of 12 amino acids. Germline V gives CDR1 SGHKS, CDR2 YYEKEE (reference sequence). CDR3 coding DNA: TGTGCCAGCAGCGCCCAGTTCGATGAGCAGTTCTTC. This gives the protein CASSAQFDEQFF.

V gene TRBV12-3 or TRBV12-4 combines with J gene TRBJ2-3, with D unclear. With 7 bases removed from V and 5 bases from J, the gap between germline ends came to 7 bases. There are 11 residues in the CDR3. CDR3 amino acids: CASTIGDTQYF. Here the CDR3 DNA reads TGTGCCAGCACTATAGGAGATACGCAGTATTTT.

The rearrangement links TRBV28 to TRBJ2-1, with 9 bases identical to TRBD1. Losses at the gene ends were 6 bases for V and 15 bases for J; bases not matched to a gene: 15. Germline V gives CDR1 MDHEN, CDR2 SYDVKM. This CDR3 has 14 amino acids. CDR3 sequence: CASRSAGTGWRGFF. DNA of the CDR3: TGTGCCAGCAGATCTGCCGGGACAGGGTGGAGAGGGTTCTTC.

This clonotype has at least ten counts. This sequence joins TRBV7-3 and TRBJ2-2; possibly TRBD1 for D (5 bases). From germline, CDR1 is SGHTA and CDR2 FQGTGA. The length of the CDR3 is 15 residues. The V end was cut by 0 bases, the J end by 6 bases, with 11 bases between. DNA for the CDR3: TGTGCCAGCAGCTTAACAGGGGTCGATTCCGGGGAGCTGTTTTTT. The encoded protein is CASSLTGVDSGELFF. Looking up the rest from reference TRBV7-3 and TRBJ2-2 gives the full variable domain: GAGVSQTPSNKVTEKGKYVELRCDPISGHTALYWYRQSLGQGPEFLIYFQGTGAADDSGLPNDRFFAVRPEGSVSTLKIQRTERGDSAVYLCASSLTGVDSGELFFGEGSRLTVL.

The CDR3: CAIRRVSRDNSPLHF. In DNA form, the CDR3 reads TGTGCCATCAGAAGAGTAAGCCGAGATAATTCACCCCTCCACTTT. This chain joins TRBV10-3 and TRBJ1-6; no definite D call. In germline, CDR1 is ENHRY, CDR2 SYGVKD. The CDR3 runs to 15 residues. The ends were cut back, 6 bases at V and 5 bases at J, with 14 bases in the middle.

The V gene is TRBV29-1, the J gene TRBJ1-3; D is unresolved. Trimming stripped 1 base from V and 2 bases from J, with 6 bases between. The CDR3 is 13 residues long. Germline values: CDR1 SQVTM, CDR2 ANQGSEA. CDR3 nucleotide sequence: TGCAGCGTTGAAGTCAGTACTGGAAACACCATATATTTT. Translation gives CSVEVSTGNTIYF.

This clonotype was seen at least ten times. The chain links TRBV7-2 to TRBJ2-1; possible D gene TRBD2, 7 bases. The germline V and J ends were trimmed by 8 bases and 6 bases, with 20 bases remaining between them. Germline loops: CDR1 SGHTA, CDR2 FQGNSA. The CDR3 is 15 residues long. The CDR3 DNA reads as TGTGCCAGCGACCCGAGGGGGGGCGTTGTCAATGAGCAGTTCTTC. Translating it yields CASDPRGGVVNEQFF.

This chain links TRBV6-5 with TRBJ1-6, with unresolved D. The germline V gene has CDR1 MNHEY and CDR2 SVGAGI. V was trimmed by 5 bases and J by 8 bases, leaving 19 bases between them. The CDR3 has 16 amino acids. In DNA, the CDR3 is TGTGCCAGCAGTCCGGCCGTTCGGAATCGGTATTCACCCCTCCACTTT. It translates to CASSPAVRNRYSPLHF.

There are a few counts of this clonotype. The chain links TRBV7-8 to TRBJ2-1, with D uncertain. The CDR3 is made up of 12 amino acids. Germline V CDR1 and CDR2: SGHVS, FQNEAQ. The V and J ends lost 5 bases and 4 bases respectively, with 6 bases between them. CDR3 DNA sequence: TGTGCCAGCAGCCCTCTATACAATGAGCAGTTCTTC. The encoded protein is CASSPLYNEQFF.

V and J are TRBV7-9 and TRBJ1-4; D is unresolved. Germline lookup yields CDR1 SEHNR and CDR2 FQNEAQ (reference sequence). Trimming removed 4 bases from V and 0 bases from J, with 3 bases in between. The CDR3 covers 13 residues. CDR3: CASSYTTNEKLFF. In DNA, the CDR3 is TGTGCCAGCAGCTATACAACTAATGAAAAACTGTTTTTT.

At least ten counts were recorded for this clonotype. V and J are TRBV18 and TRBJ2-7; D is uncertain. This CDR3 spans 15 amino acids. CDR1 and CDR2 from the germline V gene are KGHSH and LQKENI. The germline V and J ends were trimmed by 0 bases and 0 bases, with 9 bases remaining between them. DNA of the CDR3: TGTGCCAGCTCACCACCGGGGAAGATCTCCTACGAGCAGTACTTC. Residues: CASSPPGKISYEQYF.